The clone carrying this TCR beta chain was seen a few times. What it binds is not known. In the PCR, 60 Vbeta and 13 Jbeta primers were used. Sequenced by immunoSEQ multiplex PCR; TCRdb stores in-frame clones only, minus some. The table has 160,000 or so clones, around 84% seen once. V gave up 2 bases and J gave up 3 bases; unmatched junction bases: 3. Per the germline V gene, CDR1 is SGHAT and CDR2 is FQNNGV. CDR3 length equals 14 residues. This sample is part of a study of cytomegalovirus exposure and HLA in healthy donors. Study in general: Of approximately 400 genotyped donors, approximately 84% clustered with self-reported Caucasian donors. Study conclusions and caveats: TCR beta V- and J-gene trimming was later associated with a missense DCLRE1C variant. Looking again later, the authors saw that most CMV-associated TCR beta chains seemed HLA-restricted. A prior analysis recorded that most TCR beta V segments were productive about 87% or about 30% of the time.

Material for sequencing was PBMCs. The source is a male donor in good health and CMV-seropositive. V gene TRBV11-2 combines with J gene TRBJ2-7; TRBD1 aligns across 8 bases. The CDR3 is CASSLTDRDYEQYF. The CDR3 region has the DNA TGTGCCAGCAGCTTAACGGACAGGGACTACGAGCAGTACTTC. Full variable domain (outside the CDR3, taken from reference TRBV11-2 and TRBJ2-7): EAGVAQSPRYKIIEKRQSVAFWCNPISGHATLYWYQQILGQGPKLLIQFQNNGVVDDSQLPKDRFSAERLKGVDSTLKIQPAKLEDSAVYLCASSLTDRDYEQYFGPGTRLTVT.